These 28 T cell receptor beta chains came from one sample sequenced in a study of blood T cell repertoires in COVID-19. Sequenced by immunoSEQ multiplex PCR; TCRdb stores in-frame clones only, minus some. The repertoire holds a few hundred thousand clones, around 88% seen once, with over 6% in the top ten. Sequencing was performed on peripheral blood. The receptor set was obtained from a woman aged 25 to 39 who had recovered from COVID-19.

CDR3 residues: CASSPWTATEAFF. The CDR3 region has the DNA TGTGCCAGCAGCCCCTGGACAGCCACTGAAGCTTTCTTT. The chain has TRBV9 and TRBJ1-1, with D perhaps matching TRBD1 (6 bases). Deletions cut 4 bases from V and 4 bases from J, with 11 bases between. Germline values: CDR1 SGDLS, CDR2 YYNGEE. This CDR3 is built from 13 residues.

The V gene is TRBV19, the J gene TRBJ1-3, with D maybe TRBD1 (6 bases). The CDR3 covers 16 residues. Trimming took 7 bases from V and 0 from J, leaving 16 bases between them. Looked up from germline, CDR1 is LNHDA and CDR2 is SQIVND (reference sequence). The CDR3 reads CASTPVRTASGNTIYF. The CDR3 DNA follows: TGTGCCAGTACCCCGGTACGGACAGCCTCTGGAAACACCATATATTTT. The entire variable domain, with the rest obtained from reference TRBV19 and TRBJ1-3, is as follows: DGGITQSPKYLFRKEGQNVTLSCEQNLNHDAMYWYRQDPGQGLRLIYYSQIVNDFQKGDIAEGYSVSREKKESFPLTVTSAQKNPTAFYLCASTPVRTASGNTIYFGEGSWLTVV.

The J gene is TRBJ1-1, the V gene TRBV27; 8 positions agree with TRBD1. The J segment lost 6 bases and the V segment lost 6 bases, leaving 9 bases of the junction unmatched. The CDR3 is 14 amino acids. Germline assignment: CDR1 MNHEY and CDR2 SMNVEV (reference sequence). The CDR3 reads CASRDHGQGAEAFF. The DNA of the CDR3 is TGTGCCAGCAGAGATCACGGACAGGGAGCTGAAGCTTTCTTT.

The chain employs TRBV29-1 and TRBJ2-1; 11 bases map to TRBD2. The V gene's germline CDR1 is SQVTM and CDR2 ANQGSEA. J gave up 4 bases and V 6 bases, and 11 bases lay outside the gene matches. CDR3 size: 16 residues. The CDR3 sequence: CSVFPSGGPTYNEQFF. The CDR3 nucleotides read TGCAGCGTCTTCCCTAGCGGGGGGCCAACTTACAATGAGCAGTTCTTC.

A few counts support this clone. This rearrangement joins TRBV15 to TRBJ1-5; D not resolved. Germline lookup yields CDR1 LNHNV and CDR2 YYDKDF (reference sequence). The CDR3 length is 15 residues. V was clipped by 4 bases and J by 6 bases, with 16 bases between them. CDR3 in DNA: TGTGCCACCAGCACCGGGAGGAGTCAATTTCAGCCCCAGCATTTT. Protein product: CATSTGRSQFQPQHF.

Only a few counts were recorded for this clone. The chain combines TRBV2 with TRBJ1-1; TRBD1 is a possible D gene (6 bases). V was clipped by 6 bases and J by 8 bases, with 16 bases between them. CDR1 is SNHLY, CDR2 FYNNEI, per germline. The CDR3 is 13 amino acids. The CDR3 spells CASRPDSDREAFF. CDR3 coding DNA: TGTGCCAGCAGACCGGACAGCGATAGAGAAGCTTTCTTT.

The V gene is TRBV28, the J gene TRBJ2-7, with 8 bases lining up with TRBD1. J was trimmed by 4 bases and V by 4 bases; bases with no gene match: 12. This CDR3 spans 16 amino acids. Germline CDR1 is MDHEN and CDR2 is SYDVKM. The CDR3 spells CASSSDYRGRIYEQYF. The CDR3 nucleotides read TGTGCCAGCAGTTCCGACTACAGGGGGAGAATTTACGAGCAGTACTTC.

The chain carries TRBV29-1 and TRBJ1-1; D is perhaps TRBD1 (5 bases). Germline CDR1 and CDR2: SQVTM and ANQGSEA. The V end was cut by 4 bases, the J end by 10 bases, with 16 bases between. The CDR3 contains 12 residues. CDR3 in DNA: TGCAGCGTTGTGTTTCCGGACGGGGGAGCTTTCTTT. It encodes CSVVFPDGGAFF.

This clone has only a few counts. The rearrangement joins TRBV2 to TRBJ1-4; the match to TRBD1 covers 8 bases. After removal of 5 bases from V and 8 bases from J, the junction contained 10 bases not matched to a gene. This CDR3 comprises 15 residues. Germline V gene sequence: CDR1 SNHLY, CDR2 FYNNEI. The CDR3 loop reads CASSKIPGGLEKLFF. CDR3 in DNA: TGTGCCAGCAGTAAAATCCCAGGGGGCTTAGAAAAACTGTTTTTT.

The chain couples TRBV5-5 to TRBJ2-2; 13 bases line up with TRBD2. V shed 6 bases and J 4 bases; nucleotides not matched to a gene: 9. Looked up from germline, CDR1 is SGHKS and CDR2 is YYEKEE (reference sequence). The CDR3 covers 17 residues. CDR3 residues: CASIRGLAGFPTGELFF. As DNA, the CDR3 is TGTGCCAGCATAAGGGGACTAGCGGGGTTCCCCACCGGGGAGCTGTTTTTT.

The count of this clone is one. The rearrangement uses TRBV6-5 and TRBJ2-5, with 7 bases matching TRBD1. V shed 6 bases, J shed 5 bases, and the junction held 12 bases outside the gene matches. The CDR3 contains 15 residues. Per germline, CDR1 MNHEY and CDR2 SVGAGI. CDR3 nucleotide sequence: TGTGCCAGCAGACCCACAGGGGCCCCCCAGGAGACCCAGTACTTC. Amino acids: CASRPTGAPQETQYF.

This clone was found a few times. V is TRBV5-4 and J is TRBJ1-1, with TRBD1 matching 9 bases. Germline assignment: CDR1 SGHNT and CDR2 YYREEE (reference sequence). The J segment lost 1 base and the V segment lost 6 bases, leaving 10 bases of the junction unmatched. The CDR3 is 16 amino acids. CDR3 residues: CASIPGQGLGNTEAFF. Written as DNA, the CDR3 is TGTGCCAGCATCCCGGGACAGGGCTTAGGGAACACTGAAGCTTTCTTT.

The chain uses TRBV5-1 and TRBJ1-1; unclear D gene. Germline V gene data show CDR1 as SGHRS and CDR2 as YFSETQ. Trimming removed 4 bases at V and 12 bases at J, with 16 bases between. This CDR3 contains 12 residues. CDR3 DNA: TGCGCCAGCAGCCTCGACATCGGTGCGACTTTCTTT. As protein: CASSLDIGATFF.

The chain has TRBV5-1 and TRBJ2-2; TRBD1 matches at 12 bases. CDR1 is SGHRS, CDR2 YFSETQ, per germline. The CDR3 totals 16 residues. Trimming cost V 5 bases and J 2 bases; bases outside gene matches: 4. The CDR3 region is CASSIGTGGNTGELFF. CDR3 bases: TGCGCCAGCAGTATCGGGACAGGGGGCAACACCGGGGAGCTGTTTTTT.

The chain employs TRBV28 and TRBJ2-3, with a possible D match to TRBD2 (6 bases). The V gene's germline CDR1 is MDHEN and CDR2 SYDVKM. This CDR3 has 14 amino acids. The V end lost 5 bases, the J end lost 4 bases, and 13 bases lay between the germline ends. The CDR3 DNA reads TGTGCCAGCAGTGACGGGGGATTGGCAGATACGCAGTATTTT. This encodes CASSDGGLADTQYF.

The genes are TRBV5-5 and TRBJ1-2; D might be TRBD1 (5 bases). The V end lost 4 bases, the J end lost 4 bases, and 20 bases lay between the germline ends. The length of the CDR3 is 16 residues. CDR1 is SGHKS, CDR2 YYEKEE, per germline (reference sequence). CDR3 amino acids: CASSPTARARGYGYTF. The CDR3 DNA is TGTGCCAGCAGCCCCACCGCCAGGGCGCGGGGCTATGGCTACACCTTC.

V usage is TRBV11-3 and J usage is TRBJ2-3; 9 positions match TRBD1. Germline V gives CDR1 SGHNT, CDR2 YENEEA. There are 18 residues in the CDR3. Losses at the gene ends were 4 bases for V and 5 bases for J; bases not matched to a gene: 16. CDR3 bases: TGTGCCAGCAGCTCCGGAGGGGGGGACAGGGTCGAAAGAGATACGCAGTATTTT. Translation gives CASSSGGGDRVERDTQYF.

In nucleotides, the CDR3 is TGTGCCAGCAGCAAACGGGACAGGGGCCATTCACCCCTCCACTTT. Encoded protein: CASSKRDRGHSPLHF. The chain links TRBV28 to TRBJ1-6, with 10 bases fitting TRBD1. The germline V gene has CDR1 MDHEN and CDR2 SYDVKM. There are 15 residues in the CDR3. Unmatched junction bases numbered 7, after V lost 6 bases and J lost 8 bases.

The chain joins TRBV28 to TRBJ1-3; 7 bases line up with TRBD1. The V and J ends lost 6 bases and 3 bases, in that order; junction bases with no gene match: 11. Germline CDR1 is MDHEN and CDR2 is SYDVKM. CDR3 size: 16 residues. CDR3 protein: CASRHQQGLVGNTIYF. In DNA, the CDR3 is TGTGCCAGCAGGCATCAACAGGGGTTAGTTGGAAACACCATATATTTT.

CDR3 region: CASSLDTGPMEAFF. CDR3 bases: TGTGCCAGCAGCTTAGACACAGGGCCCATGGAGGCTTTCTTT. The chain carries TRBV7-9 and TRBJ1-1, with D maybe TRBD1 (6 bases). The CDR3 is 14 amino acids. Germline V CDR1 and CDR2: SEHNR, FQNEAQ (reference sequence). V gave up 1 base and J gave up 11 bases, with 17 bases separating them. Full variable domain (rest looked up from reference TRBV7-9 and TRBJ1-1): DTGVSQNPRHKITKRGQNVTFRCDPISEHNRLYWYRQTLGQGPEFLTYFQNEAQLEKSRLLSDRFSAERPKGSFSTLEIQRTEQGDSAMYLCASSLDTGPMEAFFGQGTRLTVV.

This chain links TRBV4-1 with TRBJ1-2, with D possibly matching TRBD1 (6 bases). The germline CDR1 and CDR2 sequences are MGHRA and YSYEKL. Deletions cut 1 base from V and 2 bases from J, with 11 bases between. The CDR3 covers 15 residues. The CDR3 protein is CASSQAPGENYGYTF. The CDR3 DNA reads as TGCGCCAGCAGCCAAGCCCCAGGGGAAAACTATGGCTACACCTTC.

The chain links TRBV6-2 or TRBV6-3 to TRBJ1-5; possible D gene TRBD1, 6 bases. The CDR3 totals 16 residues. V shed 0 bases and J shed 3 bases, with 12 bases lying between them. Germline CDR1 is MNHEY and CDR2 is SVGEGT. In nucleotides, the CDR3 is TGTGCCAGCAGTTACTCGACAGGAAGGAACAATCAGCCCCAGCATTTT. Translation: CASSYSTGRNNQPQHF.

CDR3 DNA: TGTGCCAGCAGTGAAAATTCGAGGGACGAGCAGTACTTC. This codes for CASSENSRDEQYF. The rearrangement links TRBV2 to TRBJ2-7; D is perhaps TRBD2 (5 bases). V lost 2 bases, J lost 5 bases, and 10 bases lay in between. The germline V gene encodes CDR1 SNHLY and CDR2 FYNNEI. The CDR3 runs 13 residues.

As DNA, the CDR3 is TGTGCCAGTAGTATCGGGGTGGACTACGAGCAGTACTTC. Encoded protein: CASSIGVDYEQYF. The rearrangement uses TRBV19 and TRBJ2-7, with D possibly matching TRBD2 (5 bases). The germline V and J ends were trimmed by 3 bases and 3 bases, with 9 bases remaining between them. This CDR3 region has 13 residues. Germline CDR1 is LNHDA and CDR2 is SQIVND (reference sequence).

The chain is built from TRBV5-6 and TRBJ2-7, with 8 bases lining up with TRBD1. The length of the CDR3 is 14 residues. The V and J ends lost 1 base and 6 bases, in that order; junction bases with no gene match: 6. The germline V gene has CDR1 SGHDT and CDR2 YYEEEE. The DNA for the CDR3 is TGTGCCAGCAGCTTGAGACAGGGGAGTCCCGAGCAGTACTTC. It is translated as CASSLRQGSPEQYF.

This sequence joins TRBV15 and TRBJ2-6; 12 bases are a match to TRBD1. The junction had 5 bases not matched to a gene; V was cut back by 3 bases and J by 2 bases. CDR3 length: 18 residues. Germline V gene sequence: CDR1 LNHNV, CDR2 YYDKDF (reference sequence). The CDR3 DNA follows: TGTGCCACCAGCAGGGGACAGGGGGCTTCAACTGGGGCCAACGTCCTGACTTTC. Translated: CATSRGQGASTGANVLTF.

V is TRBV6-5 and J is TRBJ2-2, with TRBD1 identical over 9 bases. The CDR3 is 14 residues long. The V gene end was trimmed by 6 bases and the J gene end by 6 bases; junction bases not matched to a gene: 5. Germline V gives CDR1 MNHEY, CDR2 SVGAGI. In nucleotides, the CDR3 is TGTGCCAGCAGCCTGGACAGGGGCGCCGGGGAGCTGTTTTTT. This translates into CASSLDRGAGELFF.

This sequence joins TRBV6-6 and TRBJ1-2; D is undetermined. The V gene's germline CDR1 is MNHNY and CDR2 SVGAGI (reference sequence). Trimming stripped 5 bases from V and 2 bases from J, with 15 bases between. CDR3 size: 15 residues. The CDR3, as DNA: TGTGCCAGCAGTCTCCGCCCTGACAAGAACTATGGCTACACCTTC. Amino acid sequence: CASSLRPDKNYGYTF.